The rows below give T cell receptor beta chains drawn from one sample of a study of T cell responses to AZD1222 COVID-19 vaccine. The repertoire was sequenced with immunoSEQ multiplex PCR; TCRdb's copy has only in-frame clones and lacks some. The sample yields 80,000 or so clones, more than 90% seen once. The input for sequencing was peripheral blood, taken 28 days after the second AZD1222 dose. These receptors came from an adult who received the AZD1222 COVID-19 vaccine. Both conserved end residues are trimmed from each CDR3.

CDR3 protein,V gene
ASSSVRDSVDEQF,TRBV6-5
ASNRPGNSPLH,TRBV28
ASSERRVSLGANVLT,TRBV2
ASSYEVAGPRYNEQF,TRBV6-2/TRBV6-3
ASSIIEGGELF,TRBV19
ASSLWTVRSSYNSPLH,TRBV6-6
ASTATGGFRETQY,TRBV19
AISAPTGEGTEAF,TRBV10-3
ASSYGTSDYEQY,TRBV6-5
ASSLLQGASGANVLT,TRBV28
ASRTREGKNQPQH,TRBV19
ASSWEWYLGNSGNTIY,TRBV5-5
ASSLAGGDEQY,TRBV7-9
ASSQVSSRGSYNEQF,TRBV4-2
ASSSETTSGRFGFG,TRBV7-9
SGREGGSGTGELF,TRBV29-1
ASSPISGRTLETQY,TRBV18
ASSELRPSTDTQY,TRBV9
ASMRRSVPTINTGELF,TRBV27
ASSFRQGLPYEQY,TRBV7-2
ASRFIWGQGTTATNEKLF,TRBV12-2
ASTTGTSLAKNIQY,TRBV5-8
ASSDSAGSNTEAF,TRBV6-4
ASSRGQGFPYEQY,TRBV4-1
ASSQAGVNNEQF,TRBV3-1/TRBV3-2
ASSLEQGEQPQH,TRBV5-5
ATSDHRDRDFNTEAF,TRBV24-1
ASSPSRETQY,TRBV5-1
ASRATGENEQF,TRBV6-5
ASTGQGSYEQY,TRBV6-6
ASSILAGGRGQPQH,TRBV19
ASSLLEGPQH,TRBV7-9
ASFPTTPGQGSSEQF,TRBV18
ATSREAGTASTDTQY,TRBV15
ASSLEPVSYEQY,TRBV14
ASSEGLAAVGELF,TRBV11-2
ASSLIMEGPDTQY,TRBV7-6
ASSYDRTDGYT,TRBV7-9
ASSLNAGSFNEQF,TRBV5-1
ASGSVNYGYT,TRBV3-1/TRBV3-2
ASSSPVSGATNEKLF,TRBV28
ATSDTGRDNEQF,TRBV24-1
ASSLDSVEQF,TRBV7-9
ASSPEGTGFMVPNTEAF,TRBV7-9
ASSYGRAHTGELF,TRBV6-6
ASSYHRSGGYT,TRBV28
ASSSLRDSDTQY,TRBV11-3
ASSVTDSNQPQH,TRBV9
ASSKPGQGYEQY,TRBV4-2
ASSQKLGAGGTHEQY,TRBV3-1/TRBV3-2
ASSQDLWQGALVAF,TRBV3-1/TRBV3-2
ASSPDRGRYEQY,TRBV19
ASSPTGRQGATDTQY,TRBV3-1/TRBV3-2
ASSLVSTTYEQY,TRBV5-1
ASSLARTNTEAF,TRBV5-5
ASSRVHATPSGTQY,TRBV5-1
ASSLGTRSYEQY,TRBV5-6